This T cell receptor beta chain appears in the sequencing data of a study of OX40 agonist ivuxolimab in advanced cancers. On the study more broadly: Ivuxolimab is a fully human IgG2 antibody that activates OX40 (CD134).

Findings of the study overall: Compared with CD4+, CD8+ T cells on average had more expanded clones.

Collection of blood occurred at baseline, at cycle 4 day 1, and at cycle 7 day 1. V shed 6 bases and J shed 4 bases, with 21 bases lying between them. This CDR3 has 17 amino acids. The germline gives CDR1 MDHEN, CDR2 SYDVKM. The method was immunoSEQ multiplex PCR; TCRdb's version includes in-frame clones alone and lacks a portion of them. The sample records approximately 40,000 clones, approximately 90% being singletons. A remark on this clone: Its cognate antigen is unknown.

This receptor was obtained from an adult with an advanced solid tumor such as melanoma, head and neck, liver or kidney cancer. The V call is TRBV28, the J call TRBJ2-2, with a tentative D call TRBD1 (5 bases). The source was CD4+ or CD8+ T cells sorted from blood, collected in a trial of the OX40 agonist ivuxolimab. Here the CDR3 reads CASSIPAPQVGTGELFF. In DNA, the CDR3 is TGTGCCAGCAGCATTCCGGCCCCACAGGTTGGCACCGGGGAGCTGTTTTTT.